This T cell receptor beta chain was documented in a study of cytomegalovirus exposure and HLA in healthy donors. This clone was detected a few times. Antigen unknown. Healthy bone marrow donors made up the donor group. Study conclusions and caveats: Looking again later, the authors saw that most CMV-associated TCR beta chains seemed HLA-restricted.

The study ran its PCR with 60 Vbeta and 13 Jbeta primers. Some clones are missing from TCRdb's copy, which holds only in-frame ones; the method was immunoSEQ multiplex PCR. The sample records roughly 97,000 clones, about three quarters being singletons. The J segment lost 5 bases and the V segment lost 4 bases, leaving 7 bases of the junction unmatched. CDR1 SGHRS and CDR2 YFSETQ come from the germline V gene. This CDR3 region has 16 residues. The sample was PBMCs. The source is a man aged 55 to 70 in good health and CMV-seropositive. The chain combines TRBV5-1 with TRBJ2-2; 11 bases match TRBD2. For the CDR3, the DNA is TGCGCCAGCAGCCTTCGACTAGCGGGGCGAACCGGGGAGCTGTTTTTT. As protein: CASSLRLAGRTGELFF.